One sample yielded the 21 T cell receptor beta chains listed below, sequenced in a study of human T cells and chemical hapten exposure. Time point given: healthy volunteer bleed at 2 weeks. Someone pulled total RNA out of unfractionated whole blood. TCRdb re-derived calls from the RACE reads in MiXCR, one entry per CDR3 protein. Of about 46,000 distinct CDR3 sequences listed, around 4.1% were seen once; the top ten hold about 1.5%. Material for sequencing was whole blood. The source is a female donor in good health. Some clones in this sample may be carry-over from other donors' samples.

This clonotype occurred many times. This CDR3 is CASSEVRDEQYF. For the CDR3, the DNA is TGTGCCAGCAGTGAGGTGAGGGACGAGCAGTACTTC. The gene calls are TRBV25-1 and TRBJ2-7, with a weak D call TRBD2 (5 bases). V lost 3 bases and J 5 bases, leaving 8 bases between the germline ends. CDR3 length: 12 amino acids. Germline CDR1 and CDR2: MGHDK and SYGVNS.

This clonotype is deemed medium-sized. This chain uses TRBV6-6 with TRBJ1-2; the D is unclear. V lost 2 bases, J lost 5 bases, and 12 bases lay in between. This CDR3 spans 14 amino acids. Per the germline V gene, CDR1 is MNHNY and CDR2 is SVGAGI (reference sequence). CDR3 bases: TGTGCCAGCAGTTACGGAACAGACGCGTATGGCTACACCTTC. Amino acids: CASSYGTDAYGYTF.

This clonotype was recorded at least ten times. The V and J genes are TRBV29-1 and TRBJ2-3, with D possibly TRBD1 on 6 matching bases. The CDR3 runs to 12 residues. V was trimmed by 7 bases and J by 5 bases, leaving 13 bases between them. Germline V gene lookup returns CDR1 SQVTM and CDR2 ANQGSEA. CDR3 in amino acids: CSGNRVGDTQYF. DNA for the CDR3: TGCAGCGGAAACAGGGTGGGAGATACGCAGTATTTT.

At least ten counts were recorded for this clonotype. The rearrangement joins TRBV6-2 or TRBV6-3 to TRBJ2-3; the D is unclear. The V and J ends lost 8 bases and 3 bases respectively, with 6 bases between them. The length of the CDR3 is 11 residues. Per the germline V gene, CDR1 is MNHEY and CDR2 is SVGEGT. CDR3 coding DNA: TGTGCCAGCCGTCTTACAGATACGCAGTATTTT. Translation gives CASRLTDTQYF.

There are many counts of this clonotype. V usage is TRBV12-3 or TRBV12-4 and J usage is TRBJ1-5; D possibly corresponds to TRBD1 (5 bases). Trimming shortened V by 3 bases and J by 6 bases, and 15 bases separated the two germline ends. The length of the CDR3 is 15 residues. The CDR3 protein is CASSLTQAAGQPQHF. The CDR3 region has the DNA TGTGCCAGCAGTTTGACACAGGCCGCCGGTCAGCCCCAGCATTTT.

Ten or more counts support this clonotype. The genes are TRBV28 and TRBJ1-1; no definite D call. Trimming cost V 4 bases and J 11 bases, with 11 bases left between them. The germline V gene encodes CDR1 MDHEN and CDR2 SYDVKM. This CDR3 is 11 amino acids long. In DNA, the CDR3 is TGTGCCAGCAGTTCGGAGCCGAAGGCTTTCTTT. Protein: CASSSEPKAFF.

At least ten counts were recorded for this clonotype. The rearrangement joins TRBV7-3 to TRBJ1-1; a possible D gene is TRBD1 (6 bases). Germline V gives CDR1 SGHTA, CDR2 FQGTGA. The CDR3 extends over 13 amino acids. V lost 6 bases to trimming and J lost 3 bases, with 11 bases between them. CDR3 residues: CASSLQGYTEAFF. CDR3 nucleotide sequence: TGTGCCAGCAGTTTACAGGGATACACTGAAGCTTTCTTT. Drawing the rest from reference TRBV7-3 and TRBJ1-1, the complete variable domain is GAGVSQTPSNKVTEKGKYVELRCDPISGHTALYWYRQSLGQGPEFLIYFQGTGAADDSGLPNDRFFAVRPEGSVSTLKIQRTERGDSAVYLCASSLQGYTEAFFGQGTRLTVV.

This clonotype was detected many times. This rearrangement joins TRBV7-6 to TRBJ1-2; no firm D call. Per germline, CDR1 SGHVS and CDR2 FNYEAQ. The ends were cut back, 3 bases at V and 1 base at J, with 6 bases in the middle. The CDR3 runs 13 residues. CDR3 protein: CASSFDGNYGYTF. The CDR3 nucleotides are TGTGCCAGCAGCTTCGACGGTAACTATGGCTACACCTTC.

This clonotype was picked up many times. The genes are TRBV6-1 and TRBJ1-6; D may be TRBD1 (6 bases). Per germline, CDR1 MNHNS and CDR2 SASEGT. V lost 3 bases and J lost 6, with 12 bases in between. The CDR3 covers 15 residues. Here the CDR3 DNA reads TGTGCCAGCAGTGACAGGGGAGTTACTAATTCACCCCTCCACTTT. Translation gives CASSDRGVTNSPLHF.

This clonotype was recorded many times. This chain links TRBV7-2 with TRBJ2-7; no reliable D call. V lost 5 bases, J lost 0 bases, and 5 bases lay in between. This CDR3 is 12 amino acids long. Germline-derived CDR1 and CDR2 are SGHTA and FQGNSA. The DNA of the CDR3 is TGTGCCAGCAGCCCCCCCTCCTACGAGCAGTACTTC. Translated, it gives CASSPPSYEQYF.

This clonotype was observed at least ten times. The chain recombines TRBV3-1 with TRBJ2-2; D is possibly TRBD2 (6 bases). Germline V CDR1 and CDR2: LGHDT, YNNKEL (reference sequence). The CDR3 extends over 14 amino acids. Trimming took 0 bases from V and 5 from J, leaving 7 bases between them. The CDR3: CASSQDRGTGELFF. CDR3 sequence (DNA): TGTGCCAGCAGCCAAGATCGGGGGACCGGGGAGCTGTTTTTT.

This clonotype was counted ten times or more. This chain links TRBV20-1 with TRBJ2-7, with no clear D. The V end lost 0 bases, the J end lost 2 bases, and 11 bases lay between the germline ends. Germline V CDR1 and CDR2: DFQATT, SNEGSKA (reference sequence). CDR3 length: 14 residues. CDR3 amino acids: CSARDGPRPYEQYF. The CDR3 DNA reads TGCAGTGCTAGAGATGGGCCGCGTCCCTACGAGCAGTACTTC.

The table lists this clonotype with many counts. The chain is built from TRBV7-2 and TRBJ2-3; 9 nucleotides line up with TRBD2. V shed 3 bases and J 4 bases; nucleotides not matched to a gene: 11. The germline V gene has CDR1 SGHTA and CDR2 FQGNSA. The CDR3 consists of 17 residues. CDR3 sequence (DNA): TGTGCCAGCAGCTTTCTTCCGCGGGGGGGCCGCGCAGATACGCAGTATTTT. This encodes CASSFLPRGGRADTQYF.

This clonotype was seen a handful of times. The chain joins TRBV3-1 to TRBJ2-2; D gene uncertain. Deletions cut 2 bases from V and 7 bases from J, with 5 bases between. The CDR3 is 12 residues long. Germline V gives CDR1 LGHDT, CDR2 YNNKEL (reference sequence). CDR3 in DNA: TGTGCCAGCAGCCAATCGAGCGGGGAGCTGTTTTTT. This sequence encodes CASSQSSGELFF.

This rearrangement joins TRBV4-3 to TRBJ2-7, with TRBD2 identical over 12 bases. This CDR3 is 20 amino acids long. The J segment lost 4 bases and the V segment lost 0 bases, leaving 16 bases of the junction unmatched. Looked up from germline, CDR1 is LGHNA and CDR2 is YSLEER. Written as DNA, the CDR3 is TGCGCCAGCAGCCAAGAAGTAATGCTAGCGGGGGGGATACTGGGATACGAGCAGTACTTC. As protein: CASSQEVMLAGGILGYEQYF.

This clonotype was observed a handful of times. V usage is TRBV20-1 and J usage is TRBJ2-3, with 7 bases lining up with TRBD1. Germline values: CDR1 DFQATT, CDR2 SNEGSKA (reference sequence). The J segment lost 4 bases and the V segment lost 6 bases, leaving 16 bases of the junction unmatched. The CDR3 loop spans 16 amino acids. The chain's CDR3 is CSAEPTGLILADTQYF. CDR3 nucleotide sequence: TGCAGTGCGGAACCGACAGGGTTGATTTTGGCAGATACGCAGTATTTT.

CDR3 sequence: CATSRIQGAFNTGELFF. DNA of the CDR3: TGTGCCACCAGCCGGATACAGGGGGCGTTTAACACCGGGGAGCTGTTTTTT. The chain combines TRBV15 with TRBJ2-2; 9 nucleotides match TRBD1. V shed 5 bases, J shed 2 bases, and the junction held 9 bases outside the gene matches. The germline gives CDR1 LNHNV, CDR2 YYDKDF (reference sequence). The CDR3 has 17 residues.

In this sample, this clonotype turned up many times. This rearrangement joins TRBV5-1 to TRBJ2-1; possibly TRBD2 for D (6 bases). The CDR3 sequence is 18 residues long. The V gene's germline CDR1 is SGHRS and CDR2 YFSETQ. Trimming took 0 bases from V and 0 from J, leaving 16 bases between them. The CDR3 DNA sequence: TGCGCCAGCAGCTTGGCCATGGCGGGGCTGAGCTCCTACAATGAGCAGTTCTTC. It is translated as CASSLAMAGLSSYNEQFF. The complete variable domain, with remaining parts taken from reference TRBV5-1 and TRBJ2-1, reads KAGVTQTPRYLIKTRGQQVTLSCSPISGHRSVSWYQQTPGQGLQFLFEYFSETQRNKGNFPGRFSGRQFSNSRSEMNVSTLELGDSALYLCASSLAMAGLSSYNEQFFGPGTRLTVL.

This clonotype came up many times. The rearrangement joins TRBV12-3 or TRBV12-4 to TRBJ1-2; no definite D call. V was clipped by 6 bases and J by 2 bases, with 10 bases between them. The CDR3 is 13 residues long. The chain's CDR3 is CASSPTGNYGYTF. CDR3 DNA: TGTGCCAGCAGCCCGACGGGGAACTATGGCTACACCTTC.

The chain couples TRBV4-2 to TRBJ2-3, with TRBD2 matching 9 bases. The length of the CDR3 is 16 residues. Germline assignment: CDR1 LGHNA and CDR2 YNFKEQ. V trimming: 0 bases; J trimming: 4 bases; junction bases outside the gene matches: 5. The chain's CDR3 is CASSQDGGGASDTQYF. CDR3 sequence (DNA): TGTGCCAGCAGCCAAGATGGCGGGGGGGCCTCAGATACGCAGTATTTT.

This clonotype was picked up many times. The V gene is TRBV20-1, the J gene TRBJ1-1; TRBD1 matches at 8 bases. Germline V gene lookup returns CDR1 DFQATT and CDR2 SNEGSKA (reference sequence). The CDR3 sequence is 13 residues long. J was trimmed by 5 bases and V by 6 bases; bases with no gene match: 8. In nucleotides, the CDR3 is TGCAGTGCGCTAACCAGGGGGCGGACTGAAGCTTTCTTT. This translates into CSALTRGRTEAFF.